This TCR beta chain came from a study of preoperative IRX-2 immunotherapy in early breast cancer (dated by TCRdb to between 2018 and 2020). Library creation used the immunoSEQ multiplex PCR assay. Imported from immuneACCESS, the table was reduced by TCRdb to in-frame sequences with V and J called. These copies leave out some clones; in studies compared against another copy, an unresolved V gene accounts for under half, and the cause of the remainder is not known. Here the sample has around 2,200 clones; around 66% occur a single time. The leading ten clones occupy approximately 10% of the sample. The label giving this sample's treatment or condition can be read as: preoperative locoregional IRX-2 cytokine immunotherapy. The samples were obtained from a phase Ib study that tested preoperative, locoregional IRX-2 cytokine immunotherapy designed to prime immune responses. Donors were patients with early-stage breast cancer who received IRX-2 before surgery.

The cysteine opens and the phenylalanine closes a CDR3 of 14 amino acids. Only the CDR3 DNA stays, 42 bases, in frame from base 1. The germline V gene (reference sequence) gives CDR1 as LNHDA and CDR2 as SQIVND. V sheds 5 bases and J sheds 7 bases, leaving 15 bases between their ends. About this clone: Its antigen specificity is not known. Per-nucleotide qualities are absent, and no much larger clonotype sits a single base away.

The TCR was taken from a human donor with breast cancer. Sequencing was performed on tumor tissue, taken before IRX-2 immunotherapy. The chain employs TRBV19 and TRBJ2-1; tentative D gene TRBD1, with 5 bases matching. The CDR3 region: CASSPAGAGNEQFF. The DNA is TGTGCCAGTAGTCCCGCTGGGGCAGGGAATGAGCAGTTCTTC.